This T cell receptor beta chain derives from a study of cytomegalovirus exposure and HLA in healthy donors. In its sample, this clone was seen a few times. As yet, its antigen is unknown. Trimming took 4 bases from V and 10 from J, leaving 19 bases between them. CDR3 length: 14 residues. The germline V gene encodes CDR1 SGHAT and CDR2 FQNNGV. Study results and limitations: Investigators reported 150 to 200 TCR beta chains as tied to cytomegalovirus. Most sequenced TCRs were rare (though some public TCRs occurred in many donors).

The method was immunoSEQ multiplex PCR; TCRdb's version includes in-frame clones alone and lacks a portion of them. The sample has some 110,000 clones; 70% to 90% are singletons. The sequencing input was PBMCs. This sequence was found in a man aged 18 to 30 in good health and CMV-seropositive. The V gene is TRBV11-2, the J gene TRBJ1-1; D is unresolved. The CDR3 region is CASSSITSGEVAFF. For the CDR3, the DNA is TGTGCCAGCAGCTCGATAACCAGCGGGGAGGTAGCTTTCTTT.